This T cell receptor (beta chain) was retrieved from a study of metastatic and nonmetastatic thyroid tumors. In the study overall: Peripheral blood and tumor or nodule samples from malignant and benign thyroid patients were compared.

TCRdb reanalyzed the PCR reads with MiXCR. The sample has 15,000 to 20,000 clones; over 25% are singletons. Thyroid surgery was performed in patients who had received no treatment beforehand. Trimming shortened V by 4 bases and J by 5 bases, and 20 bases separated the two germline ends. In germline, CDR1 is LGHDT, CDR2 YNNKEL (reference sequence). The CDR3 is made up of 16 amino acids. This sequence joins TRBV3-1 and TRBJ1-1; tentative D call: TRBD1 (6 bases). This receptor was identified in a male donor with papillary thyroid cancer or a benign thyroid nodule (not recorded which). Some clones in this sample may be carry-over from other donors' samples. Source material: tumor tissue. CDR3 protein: CASSPGAGRGQTEAFF. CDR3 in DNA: TGTGCCAGCAGCCCTGGGGCGGGCAGGGGTCAGACTGAAGCTTTCTTT.